This T cell receptor (beta chain) was identified during a study of beta chain features in type 1 diabetes. Reverse transcription of all isolated RNA meant that expressed TCRB transcripts were sequenced. TCRdb keeps only in-frame clones here, not all; method: immunoSEQ multiplex PCR. The table records about 260,000 clones, 20% of them present only once. This clone was seen a handful of times. The antigen is not known. Broader study findings: All four CD4+ subsets of Type 1 diabetes patients contained TCRB CDR3s that were moderately but significantly shorter. The VDJ junctions of type 1 diabetes patients carried fewer insertions and more deletions. Short templates might get an advantage during PCR, and this would be equal in patients and controls.

V lost 3 bases and J lost 3, with 11 bases in between. Germline V gives CDR1 LNHDA, CDR2 SQIVND (reference sequence). This CDR3 spans 14 amino acids. CD45RO/CCR7/CD25/CD127/CD95/CD27 sorting isolated CD4+ naive, central memory, regulatory and stem cell-like memory cells. Sequenced material: naive CD4+ T cells from blood. The chain carries TRBV19 and TRBJ2-5; a weak D match, TRBD1 (6 bases). The sequence was obtained from a woman aged 40 to 50 with type 1 diabetes. CDR3 in amino acids: CASSIQGPEETQYF. In DNA form, the CDR3 reads TGTGCCAGTAGTATTCAGGGGCCCGAAGAGACCCAGTACTTC.